These 10 T cell receptor beta chains came from one sample sequenced in a study of blood T cell repertoires in COVID-19. TCRdb keeps only in-frame clones here, not all; method: immunoSEQ multiplex PCR. The sample contains about 270,000 clones, around 91% of which appear only once. Source material: PBMCs or T cells enriched from blood (not recorded which). The receptor set was obtained from a woman under 30 who had recovered from COVID-19.

This rearrangement joins TRBV6-5 to TRBJ1-2; 8 positions agree with TRBD1. V was clipped by 6 bases and J by 8 bases; unmatched bases: 5. The CDR3 runs 12 residues. Looked up from germline, CDR1 is MNHEY and CDR2 is SVGAGI. The CDR3 reads CASRQGEDGYTF. DNA of the CDR3: TGTGCCAGCAGACAGGGGGAGGACGGCTACACCTTC.

V and J are TRBV28 and TRBJ2-2, with a weak D call TRBD2 (6 bases). The CDR3 covers 16 residues. The germline gives CDR1 MDHEN, CDR2 SYDVKM. V lost 10 bases to trimming and J lost 3 bases, with 21 bases between them. CDR3 sequence reads: CATALTKGLHTGELFF. The CDR3 coding sequence is TGTGCCACCGCCCTTACTAAGGGACTCCACACCGGGGAGCTGTTTTTT.

The J gene is TRBJ2-3, the V gene TRBV3-1 (or the pseudogene TRBV3-2), with TRBD2 identical over 14 bases. The CDR3 sequence is 14 residues long. Germline assignment: CDR1 LGHDT and CDR2 YNNKEL (reference sequence). Trimming at V came to 4 bases and at J to 11 bases, leaving 5 bases not matched to a gene. The CDR3 bases are TGTGCCAGCAGCCCGGGACTAGCGGGGGCCATGCAGTATTTT. This encodes CASSPGLAGAMQYF.

The rearrangement links TRBV5-1 to TRBJ2-4; TRBD2 agrees at 8 bases. V lost 4 bases and J lost 8; bases outside the gene matches: 5. The CDR3 runs to 13 residues. Germline lookup yields CDR1 SGHRS and CDR2 YFSETQ. The CDR3 coding sequence is TGCGCCAGCAGCCGGATTAGCGGGGACATTCAGTACTTC. This translates into CASSRISGDIQYF.

The chain is built from TRBV19 and TRBJ2-7, with TRBD1 matching over 8 bases. Germline CDR1 and CDR2: LNHDA and SQIVND (reference sequence). V gave up 5 bases and J gave up 4 bases; unmatched junction bases: 7. There are 14 residues in the CDR3. The CDR3 nucleotides read TGTGCCAGTAGTTCCCAGGGGGCCTTGTACGAGCAGTACTTC. It translates to CASSSQGALYEQYF. Combining the CDR3 with reference TRBV19 and TRBJ2-7 gives the whole variable domain DGGITQSPKYLFRKEGQNVTLSCEQNLNHDAMYWYRQDPGQGLRLIYYSQIVNDFQKGDIAEGYSVSREKKESFPLTVTSAQKNPTAFYLCASSSQGALYEQYFGPGTRLTVT.

This clone is a singleton in its sample. The V and J genes are TRBV6-5 and TRBJ2-6, with 7 nucleotides matching TRBD1. The CDR3 extends over 14 amino acids. V lost 8 bases to trimming and J lost 2 bases; unmatched junction nucleotides: 3. The V gene's germline CDR1 is MNHEY and CDR2 SVGAGI. CDR3 protein: CASSRGPGANVLTF. The CDR3 nucleotides are TGTGCCAGCTCAAGGGGGCCTGGGGCCAACGTCCTGACTTTC.

The chain links TRBV19 to TRBJ1-2, with a tentative D call TRBD1 (5 bases). CDR3 length: 14 residues. With 6 bases removed from V and 3 bases from J, the gap between germline ends came to 14 bases. Germline lookup yields CDR1 LNHDA and CDR2 SQIVND (reference sequence). CDR3: CASRTRGGYYGYTF. DNA for the CDR3: TGTGCCAGTAGAACGAGGGGAGGGTACTATGGCTACACCTTC.

V and J are TRBV11-2 and TRBJ2-6, with 10 bases matching TRBD1. The CDR3 contains 17 residues. Losses at the gene ends were 3 bases for V and 3 bases for J; bases not matched to a gene: 5. CDR1 SGHAT and CDR2 FQNNGV come from the germline V gene. This CDR3 is CASSFGQGVGGANVLTF. CDR3 DNA sequence: TGTGCCAGCAGCTTCGGACAGGGGGTTGGTGGGGCCAACGTCCTGACTTTC. The whole variable domain, filled in from reference TRBV11-2 and TRBJ2-6, reads EAGVAQSPRYKIIEKRQSVAFWCNPISGHATLYWYQQILGQGPKLLIQFQNNGVVDDSQLPKDRFSAERLKGVDSTLKIQPAKLEDSAVYLCASSFGQGVGGANVLTFGAGSRLTVL.

Only one count was recorded for this clone. The chain couples TRBV28 to TRBJ1-2; 8 positions agree with TRBD1. The V gene's germline CDR1 is MDHEN and CDR2 SYDVKM. This CDR3 region has 14 residues. V dropped 2 bases and J dropped 8; count of bases not matched to a gene: 7. Written as DNA, the CDR3 is TGTGCCAGCAGTTTAAGAGGACAGGGAAGCGGCTACACCTTC. Residues: CASSLRGQGSGYTF.

The chain is built from TRBV28 and TRBJ1-1; D is possibly TRBD1 (6 bases). Germline CDR1 reads MDHEN; CDR2 reads SYDVKM. V was cut by 2 bases and J by 7 bases, with 11 bases left in between. The length of the CDR3 is 13 residues. In DNA form, the CDR3 reads TGTGCCAGCAGTTTAGTACAGGGAATTGAAGCTTTCTTT. Protein: CASSLVQGIEAFF.